The entry below describes one T cell receptor (beta chain). The data derive from a study of blood T cell repertoires in COVID-19. Germline V gene lookup returns CDR1 SGHTA and CDR2 FQGNSA. The CDR3 is 15 residues long. V shed 1 base and J shed 1 base, with 8 bases lying between them. TCRdb's copy holds only in-frame clones and misses some; the assay was immunoSEQ multiplex PCR. The sample lists about 75,000 clones, approximately 87% occurring once. Sample: peripheral blood. The chain uses TRBV7-2 and TRBJ1-5; D call uncertain. The receptor comes from a human donor in a cohort sampled during active COVID-19. In nucleotides, the CDR3 is TGTGCCAGCAGCTTAGTAGGAGGGAGCAATCAGCCCCAGCATTTT. Translating gives CASSLVGGSNQPQHF.